This T cell receptor beta chain was identified in a study of shared clonotypes between healthy human individuals. At the deep level, the assay was run. Clones were read by immunoSEQ multiplex PCR, and TCRdb kept only the in-frame ones, dropping some. Of approximately 500,000 clones in the sample, approximately 80% were seen once. Germline values: CDR1 SGHRS, CDR2 YFSETQ. The CDR3 covers 14 residues. V lost 2 bases and J 6 bases, leaving 14 bases between the germline ends. The sequence was obtained from a woman aged 40 to 50 in good health. Some clones in this sample may be carry-over from other donors' samples. V usage is TRBV5-1 and J usage is TRBJ1-1, with TRBD1 as a possible D gene (6 bases). Sequencing was performed on PBMCs. CDR3 bases: TGCGCCAGCAGCTTATTACAGGGAGGGCCTGAAGCTTTCTTT. This gives the protein CASSLLQGGPEAFF. Based on the CDR3 plus reference TRBV5-1 and TRBJ1-1, the full variable domain is KAGVTQTPRYLIKTRGQQVTLSCSPISGHRSVSWYQQTPGQGLQFLFEYFSETQRNKGNFPGRFSGRQFSNSRSEMNVSTLELGDSALYLCASSLLQGGPEAFFGQGTRLTVV.